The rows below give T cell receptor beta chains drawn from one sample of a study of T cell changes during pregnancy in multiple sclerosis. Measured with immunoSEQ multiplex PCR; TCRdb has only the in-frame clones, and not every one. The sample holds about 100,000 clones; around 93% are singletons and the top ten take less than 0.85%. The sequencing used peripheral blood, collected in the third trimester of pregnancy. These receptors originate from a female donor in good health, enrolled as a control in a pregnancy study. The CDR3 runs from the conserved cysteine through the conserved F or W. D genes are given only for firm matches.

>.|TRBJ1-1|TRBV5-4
TGTGCCAGCAGCTTGGGACAGGCGATGAACACTGAAGCTTTCTTT
CASSLGQAMNTEAFF
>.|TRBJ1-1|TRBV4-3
TGCGCCAGCAGCCAAGGGGGAGGGCTTCTGGGTGACGAAGCTTTCTTT
CASSQGGGLLGDEAFF
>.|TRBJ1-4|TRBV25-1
TGTGCCAGCAGTGAACAGGGGCATGAAAAACTGTTTTTT
CASSEQGHEKLFF
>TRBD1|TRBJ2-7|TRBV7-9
TGTGCCAGCAGCCACGGACAGGGGATGGGATACGAGCAGTACTTC
CASSHGQGMGYEQYF
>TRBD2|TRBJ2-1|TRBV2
TGTGCCAGCAGTACGACTAGCGGGGGGGCTTCGGAGCAGTTCTTC
CASSTTSGGASEQFF
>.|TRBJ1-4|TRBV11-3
TGTGCCAGCAGCTTAGTCGGGGTTTCTAATGAAAAACTGTTTTTT
CASSLVGVSNEKLFF
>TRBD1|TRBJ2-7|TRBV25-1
TGTGCCAGCAGTGAAACCCGGGACAGGGTCTACGAGCAGTACTTC
CASSETRDRVYEQYF
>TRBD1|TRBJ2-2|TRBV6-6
TGTGCCAGCAGGTCGACAGGGGGCACCGGGGAGCTGTTTTTT
CASRSTGGTGELFF
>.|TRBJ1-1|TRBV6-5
TGTGCCAGCAGTTACTCGTCGTATGTGAACACTGAAGCTTTCTTT
CASSYSSYVNTEAFF
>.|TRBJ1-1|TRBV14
TGTGCCAGCAGCCATGGCGGGGTAGACACTGAAGCTTTCTTT
CASSHGGVDTEAFF
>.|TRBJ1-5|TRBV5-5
TGTGCCAGCAGCTTGGGGGTTGGAGGTAGCAATCAGCCCCAGCATTTT
CASSLGVGGSNQPQHF
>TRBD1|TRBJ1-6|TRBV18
TGTGCCAGCTCCCGGGGGACAGGGCAAAATTCACCCCTCCACTTT
CASSRGTGQNSPLHF
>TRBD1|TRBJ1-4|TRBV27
TGTGCCAGCAGCCCGGGACAGGGGGGTGAAAAACTGTTTTTT
CASSPGQGGEKLFF
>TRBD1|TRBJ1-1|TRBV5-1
TGCGCCAGCATACGACAGGGGGACACTGAAGCTTTCTTT
CASIRQGDTEAFF
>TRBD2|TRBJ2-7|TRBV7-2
TGTGCCAGCAGCTTAGCGGGAGCGGGGGTACTAGGGAACGAGCAGTACTTC
CASSLAGAGVLGNEQYF
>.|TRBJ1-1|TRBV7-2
TGTGCCAGCAGCCCCAGTCTTACTCAGGGTAGGGAAGCTTTCTTT
CASSPSLTQGREAFF
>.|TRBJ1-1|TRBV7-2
TGTGCCAGCAGCTCAGGCTGGGGGGAGGCGAACACTGAAGCTTTCTTT
CASSSGWGEANTEAFF
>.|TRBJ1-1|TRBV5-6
TGTGCCAGCAGCTTGGGCCAGTTAACTGAAGCTTTCTTT
CASSLGQLTEAFF